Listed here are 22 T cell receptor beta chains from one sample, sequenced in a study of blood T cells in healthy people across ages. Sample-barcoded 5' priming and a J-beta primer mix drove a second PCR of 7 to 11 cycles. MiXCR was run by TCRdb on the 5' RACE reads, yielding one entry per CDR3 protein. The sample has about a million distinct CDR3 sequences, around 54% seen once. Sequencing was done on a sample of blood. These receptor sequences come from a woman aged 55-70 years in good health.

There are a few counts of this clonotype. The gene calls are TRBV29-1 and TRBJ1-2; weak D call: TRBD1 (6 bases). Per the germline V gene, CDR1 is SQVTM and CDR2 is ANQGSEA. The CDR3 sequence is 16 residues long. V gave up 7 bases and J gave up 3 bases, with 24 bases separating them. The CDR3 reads CSALGLLQGSDYGYTF. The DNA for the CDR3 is TGCAGCGCCCTAGGCCTTCTACAGGGATCAGACTATGGCTACACCTTC.

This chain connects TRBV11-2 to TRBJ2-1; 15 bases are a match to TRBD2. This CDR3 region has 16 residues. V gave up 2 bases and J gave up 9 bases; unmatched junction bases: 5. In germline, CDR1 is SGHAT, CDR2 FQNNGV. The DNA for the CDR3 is TGTGCCAGCAGCTTAAACCCGGGACTAGCGGGAGGTGAGCAGTTCTTC. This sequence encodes CASSLNPGLAGGEQFF.

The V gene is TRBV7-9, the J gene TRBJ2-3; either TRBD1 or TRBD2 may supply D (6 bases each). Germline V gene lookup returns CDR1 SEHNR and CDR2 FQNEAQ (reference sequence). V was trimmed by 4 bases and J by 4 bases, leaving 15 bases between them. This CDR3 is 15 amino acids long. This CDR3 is CASSSLTGGADTQYF. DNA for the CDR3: TGTGCCAGCAGCTCGTTGACCGGGGGCGCAGATACGCAGTATTTT.

CDR3 in DNA: TGCAGTGCTATGGGGACATCTGGGGCCAACGTCCTGACTTTC. Translating it yields CSAMGTSGANVLTF. The rearrangement uses TRBV20-1 and TRBJ2-6, with a tentative D call TRBD1 (6 bases). Germline-derived CDR1 and CDR2 are DFQATT and SNEGSKA (reference sequence). The V end was cut by 4 bases, the J end by 1 base, with 8 bases between. This CDR3 is 14 amino acids long.

The CDR3 DNA reads TGTGCCAGTAGCTGGGGAGAGGGGTGGAACGAGCAGTACTTC. It codes for CASSWGEGWNEQYF. J is TRBJ2-7 and V is TRBV19; D assignment may be TRBD1 or TRBD2 (5 bases each). CDR1 LNHDA and CDR2 SQIVND come from the germline V gene (reference sequence). Trimming took 6 bases from V and 5 from J, leaving 17 bases between them. The CDR3 is 14 amino acids.

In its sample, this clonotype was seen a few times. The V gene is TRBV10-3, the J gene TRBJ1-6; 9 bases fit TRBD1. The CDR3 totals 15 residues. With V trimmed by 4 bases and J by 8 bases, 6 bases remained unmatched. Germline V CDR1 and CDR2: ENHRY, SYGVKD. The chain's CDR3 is CAISAGQGTYSPLHF. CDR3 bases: TGTGCCATCAGTGCAGGACAGGGGACCTATTCACCCCTCCACTTT.

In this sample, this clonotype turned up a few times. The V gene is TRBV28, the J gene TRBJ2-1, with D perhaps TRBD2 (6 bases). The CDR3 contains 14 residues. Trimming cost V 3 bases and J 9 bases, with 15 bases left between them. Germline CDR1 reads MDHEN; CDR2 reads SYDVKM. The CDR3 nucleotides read TGTGCCAGCAGTTTCTGGGATCGGGGGACTGAGCAGTTCTTC. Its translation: CASSFWDRGTEQFF.

The CDR3 loop is CASSLNPGGGGAEAFF. Here the CDR3 DNA reads TGTGCCAGCAGCTTAAATCCGGGGGGCGGTGGAGCTGAAGCTTTCTTT. V usage is TRBV7-9 and J usage is TRBJ1-1, with D tentatively TRBD1 (6 bases). The CDR3 consists of 16 residues. Germline values: CDR1 SEHNR, CDR2 FQNEAQ (reference sequence). V lost 2 bases to trimming and J lost 6 bases, with 19 bases between them.

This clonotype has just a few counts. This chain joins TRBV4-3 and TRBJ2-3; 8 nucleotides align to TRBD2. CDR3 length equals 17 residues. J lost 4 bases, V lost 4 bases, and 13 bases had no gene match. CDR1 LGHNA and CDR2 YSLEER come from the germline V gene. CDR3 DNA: TGCGCCAGCAGCCCCAGAATAAGTAGCGGGATGGCAGATACGCAGTATTTT. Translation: CASSPRISSGMADTQYF.

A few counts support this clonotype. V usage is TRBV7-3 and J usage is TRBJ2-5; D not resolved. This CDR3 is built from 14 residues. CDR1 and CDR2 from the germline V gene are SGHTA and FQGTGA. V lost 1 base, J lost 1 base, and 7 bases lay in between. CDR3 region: CASSLSRRQETQYF. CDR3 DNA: TGTGCCAGCAGCTTAAGTAGACGCCAAGAGACCCAGTACTTC.

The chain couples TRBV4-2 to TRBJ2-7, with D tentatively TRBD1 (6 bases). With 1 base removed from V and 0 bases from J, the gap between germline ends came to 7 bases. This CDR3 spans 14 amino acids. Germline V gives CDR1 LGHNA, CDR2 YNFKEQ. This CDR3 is CASSQARGSYEQYF. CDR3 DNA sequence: TGTGCCAGCAGCCAAGCCAGGGGCTCCTACGAGCAGTACTTC.

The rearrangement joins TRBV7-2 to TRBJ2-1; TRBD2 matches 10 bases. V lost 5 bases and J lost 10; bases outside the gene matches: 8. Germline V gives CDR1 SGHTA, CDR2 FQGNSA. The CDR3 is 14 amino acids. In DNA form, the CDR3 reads TGTGCCAGCAGCCATGATATAGCGGGAGGCGAGCAGTTCTTC. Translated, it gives CASSHDIAGGEQFF. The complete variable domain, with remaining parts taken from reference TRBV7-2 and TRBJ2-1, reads GAGVSQSPSNKVTEKGKDVELRCDPISGHTALYWYRQSLGQGLEFLIYFQGNSAPDKSGLPSDRFSAERTGGSVSTLTIQRTQQEDSAVYLCASSHDIAGGEQFFGPGTRLTVL.

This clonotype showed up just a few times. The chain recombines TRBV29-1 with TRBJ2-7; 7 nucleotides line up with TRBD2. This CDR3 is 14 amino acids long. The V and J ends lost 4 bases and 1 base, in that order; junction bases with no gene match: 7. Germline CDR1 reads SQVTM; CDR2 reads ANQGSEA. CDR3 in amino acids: CSVVWREWSYEQYF. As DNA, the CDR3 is TGCAGCGTTGTGTGGCGGGAGTGGTCCTACGAGCAGTACTTC.

DNA for the CDR3: TGTGCCAGCTGGGCCAGCGGGACCACCGGGGAGCTGTTTTTT. Protein: CASWASGTTGELFF. This chain uses TRBV6-1 with TRBJ2-2; 7 bases map to TRBD2. Germline trimming cut 8 bases from V and 4 bases from J; bases unmatched to any gene: 7. Per the germline V gene, CDR1 is MNHNS and CDR2 is SASEGT. The CDR3 consists of 14 residues.

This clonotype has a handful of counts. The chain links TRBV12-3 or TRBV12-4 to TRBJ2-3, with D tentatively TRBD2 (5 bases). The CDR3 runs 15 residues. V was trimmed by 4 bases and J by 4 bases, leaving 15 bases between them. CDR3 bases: TGTGCCAGCAGTTCAGCCGGACTTCCTTCAGATACGCAGTATTTT. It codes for CASSSAGLPSDTQYF.

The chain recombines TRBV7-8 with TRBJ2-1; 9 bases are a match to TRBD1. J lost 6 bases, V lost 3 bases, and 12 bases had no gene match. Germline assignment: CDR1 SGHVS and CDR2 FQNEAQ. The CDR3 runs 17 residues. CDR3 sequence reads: CASSLRSGTGQLNEQFF. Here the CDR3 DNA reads TGTGCCAGCAGCTTGCGCTCCGGGACAGGGCAACTCAATGAGCAGTTCTTC.

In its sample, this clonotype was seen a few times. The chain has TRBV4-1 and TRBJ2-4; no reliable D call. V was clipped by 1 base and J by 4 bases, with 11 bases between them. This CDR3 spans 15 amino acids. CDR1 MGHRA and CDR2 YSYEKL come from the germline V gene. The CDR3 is CASSQVRHPKNIQYF. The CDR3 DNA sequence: TGCGCCAGCAGCCAAGTCCGACACCCGAAAAACATTCAGTACTTC.

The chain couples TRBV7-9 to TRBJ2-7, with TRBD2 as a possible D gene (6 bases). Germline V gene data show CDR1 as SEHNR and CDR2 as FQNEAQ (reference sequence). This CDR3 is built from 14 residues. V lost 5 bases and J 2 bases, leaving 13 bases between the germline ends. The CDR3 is CASSRMGGPYEQYF. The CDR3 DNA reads TGTGCCAGCAGCAGAATGGGGGGACCCTACGAGCAGTACTTC.

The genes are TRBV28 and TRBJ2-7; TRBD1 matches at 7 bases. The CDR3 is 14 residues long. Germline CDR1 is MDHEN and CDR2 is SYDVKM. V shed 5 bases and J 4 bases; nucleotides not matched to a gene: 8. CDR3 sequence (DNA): TGTGCCAGCAGTCTAGTTAACAGGGGTTACGAGCAGTACTTC. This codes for CASSLVNRGYEQYF.

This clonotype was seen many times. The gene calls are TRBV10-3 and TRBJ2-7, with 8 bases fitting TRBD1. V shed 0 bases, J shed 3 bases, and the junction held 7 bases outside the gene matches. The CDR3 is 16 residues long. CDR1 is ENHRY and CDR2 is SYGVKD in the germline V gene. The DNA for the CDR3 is TGTGCCATCAGTGAGTCAGGGGCAGGGGGCAGCTACGAGCAGTACTTC. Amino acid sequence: CAISESGAGGSYEQYF.

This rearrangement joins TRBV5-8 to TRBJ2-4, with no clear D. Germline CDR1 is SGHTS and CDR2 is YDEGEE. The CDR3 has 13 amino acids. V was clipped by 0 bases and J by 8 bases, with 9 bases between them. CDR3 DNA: TGTGCCAGCAGCTTGGAAGGATTGGACATTCAGTACTTC. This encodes CASSLEGLDIQYF.

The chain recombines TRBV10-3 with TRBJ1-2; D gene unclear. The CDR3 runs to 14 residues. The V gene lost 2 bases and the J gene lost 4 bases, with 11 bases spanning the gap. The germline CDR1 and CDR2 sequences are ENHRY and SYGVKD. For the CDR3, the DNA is TGTGCCATCAGTGAGGCGGGCGGACGCTATGGCTACACCTTC. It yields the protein CAISEAGGRYGYTF.